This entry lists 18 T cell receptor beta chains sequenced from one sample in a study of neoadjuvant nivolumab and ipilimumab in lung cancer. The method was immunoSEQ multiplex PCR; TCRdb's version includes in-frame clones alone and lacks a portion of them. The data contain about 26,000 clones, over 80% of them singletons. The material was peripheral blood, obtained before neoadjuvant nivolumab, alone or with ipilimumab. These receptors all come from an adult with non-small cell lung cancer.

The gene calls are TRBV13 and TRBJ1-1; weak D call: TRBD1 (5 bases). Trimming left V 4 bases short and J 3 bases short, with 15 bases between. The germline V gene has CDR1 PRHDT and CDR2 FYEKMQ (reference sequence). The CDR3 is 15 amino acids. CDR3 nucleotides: TGTGCCAGCAGCTCGACCCCAGGGAGGGACACTGAAGCTTTCTTT. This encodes CASSSTPGRDTEAFF.

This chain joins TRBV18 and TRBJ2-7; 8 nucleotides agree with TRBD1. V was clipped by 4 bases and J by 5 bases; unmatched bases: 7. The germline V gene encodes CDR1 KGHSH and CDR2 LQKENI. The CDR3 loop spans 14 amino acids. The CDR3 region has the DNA TGTGCCAGCTCACTAGACAGGGGTGCGGACGAGCAGTACTTC. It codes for CASSLDRGADEQYF.

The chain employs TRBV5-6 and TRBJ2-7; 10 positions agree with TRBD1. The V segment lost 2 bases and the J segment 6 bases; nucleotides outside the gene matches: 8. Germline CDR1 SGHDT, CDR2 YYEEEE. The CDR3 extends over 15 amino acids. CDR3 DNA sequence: TGTGCCAGCAGCTTAGTCTCCGGGACAGGGGTCGAGCAGTACTTC. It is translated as CASSLVSGTGVEQYF.

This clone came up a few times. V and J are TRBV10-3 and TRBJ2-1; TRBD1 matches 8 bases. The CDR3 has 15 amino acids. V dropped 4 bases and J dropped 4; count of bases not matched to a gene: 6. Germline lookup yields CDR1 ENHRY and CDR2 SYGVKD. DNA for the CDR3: TGTGCCATCAGTGGGACAGGGAAAACTTACAATGAGCAGTTCTTC. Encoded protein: CAISGTGKTYNEQFF.

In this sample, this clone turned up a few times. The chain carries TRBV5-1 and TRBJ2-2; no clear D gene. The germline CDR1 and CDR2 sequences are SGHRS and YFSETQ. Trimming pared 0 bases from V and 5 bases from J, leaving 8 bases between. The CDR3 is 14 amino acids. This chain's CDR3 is CASSLGWSTGELFF. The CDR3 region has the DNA TGCGCCAGCAGCTTGGGGTGGTCAACCGGGGAGCTGTTTTTT.

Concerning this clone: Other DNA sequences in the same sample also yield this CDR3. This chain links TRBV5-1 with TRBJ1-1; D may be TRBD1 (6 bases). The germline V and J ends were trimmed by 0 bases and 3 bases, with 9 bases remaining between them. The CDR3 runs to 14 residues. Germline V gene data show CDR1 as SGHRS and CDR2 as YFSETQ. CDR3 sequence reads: CASSLGGGHTEAFF. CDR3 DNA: TGCGCCAGCAGCTTGGGGGGGGGCCACACTGAAGCTTTCTTT. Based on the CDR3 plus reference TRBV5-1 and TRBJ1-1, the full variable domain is KAGVTQTPRYLIKTRGQQVTLSCSPISGHRSVSWYQQTPGQGLQFLFEYFSETQRNKGNFPGRFSGRQFSNSRSEMNVSTLELGDSALYLCASSLGGGHTEAFFGQGTRLTVV.

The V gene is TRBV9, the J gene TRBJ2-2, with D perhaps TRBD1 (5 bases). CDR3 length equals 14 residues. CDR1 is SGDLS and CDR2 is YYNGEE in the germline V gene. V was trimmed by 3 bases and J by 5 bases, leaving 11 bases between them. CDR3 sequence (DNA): TGTGCCAGCAGCGCCCACGGACAAACCGGGGAGCTGTTTTTT. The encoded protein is CASSAHGQTGELFF.

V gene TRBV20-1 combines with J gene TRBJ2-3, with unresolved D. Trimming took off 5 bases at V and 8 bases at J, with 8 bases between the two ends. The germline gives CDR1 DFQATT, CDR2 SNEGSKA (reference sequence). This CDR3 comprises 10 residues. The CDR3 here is CSARAGTQYF. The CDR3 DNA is TGCAGTGCTCGAGCCGGTACGCAGTATTTT.

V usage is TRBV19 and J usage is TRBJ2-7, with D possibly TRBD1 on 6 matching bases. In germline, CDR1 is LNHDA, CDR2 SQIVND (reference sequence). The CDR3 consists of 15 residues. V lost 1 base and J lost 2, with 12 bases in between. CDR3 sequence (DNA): TGTGCCAGTAGTATAGTTGCAGGGGCCCCCTACGAGCAGTACTTC. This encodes CASSIVAGAPYEQYF.

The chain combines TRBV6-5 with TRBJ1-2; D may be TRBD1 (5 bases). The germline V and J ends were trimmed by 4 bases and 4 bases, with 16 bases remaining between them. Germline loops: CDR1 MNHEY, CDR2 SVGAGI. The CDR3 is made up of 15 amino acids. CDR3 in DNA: TGTGCCAGCAGTTTACACCTCACAGGAAGCTATGGCTACACCTTC. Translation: CASSLHLTGSYGYTF.

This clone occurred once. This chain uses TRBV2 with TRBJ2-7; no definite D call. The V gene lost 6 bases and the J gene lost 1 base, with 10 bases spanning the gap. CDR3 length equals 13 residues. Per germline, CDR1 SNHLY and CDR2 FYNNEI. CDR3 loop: CASRGSWSYEQYF. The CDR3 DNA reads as TGTGCCAGCAGGGGCAGTTGGTCCTACGAGCAGTACTTC.

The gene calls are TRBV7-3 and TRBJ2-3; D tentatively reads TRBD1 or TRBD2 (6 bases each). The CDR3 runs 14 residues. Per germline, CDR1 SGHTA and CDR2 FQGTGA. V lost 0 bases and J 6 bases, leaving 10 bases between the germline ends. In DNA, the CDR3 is TGTGCCAGCAGCTTAACGGGGGGCCGGGATACGCAGTATTTT. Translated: CASSLTGGRDTQYF.

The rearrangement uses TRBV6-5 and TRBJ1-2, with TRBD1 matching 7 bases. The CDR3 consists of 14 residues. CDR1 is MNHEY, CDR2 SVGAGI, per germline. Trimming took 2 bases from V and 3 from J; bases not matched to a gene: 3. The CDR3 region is CASSYTDRDYGYTF. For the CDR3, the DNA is TGTGCCAGCAGTTACACCGACAGGGACTATGGCTACACCTTC.

The CDR3 loop reads CASSRPLGRGLLSYEQYF. The CDR3 DNA reads TGTGCCAGCAGCCGCCCGTTGGGCAGGGGCCTCCTCTCCTACGAGCAGTACTTC. The V gene is TRBV7-9, the J gene TRBJ2-7; the D gene is possibly TRBD1 (6 bases). Trimming removed 5 bases at V and 0 bases at J, with 23 bases between. Germline values: CDR1 SEHNR, CDR2 FQNEAQ (reference sequence). The CDR3 totals 18 residues.

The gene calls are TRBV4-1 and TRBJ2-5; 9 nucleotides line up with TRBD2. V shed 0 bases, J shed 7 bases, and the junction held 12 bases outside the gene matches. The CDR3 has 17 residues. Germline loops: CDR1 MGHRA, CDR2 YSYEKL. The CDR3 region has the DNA TGCGCCAGCAGCCAAGATCGGGCTAGCGGGGCCGGGGGGACCCAGTACTTC. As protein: CASSQDRASGAGGTQYF.

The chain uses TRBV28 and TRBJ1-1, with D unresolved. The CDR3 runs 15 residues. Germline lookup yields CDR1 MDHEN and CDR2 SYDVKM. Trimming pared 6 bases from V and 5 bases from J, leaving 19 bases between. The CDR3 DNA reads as TGTGCCAGCAGAGCCCCGGACGTAGGGTTTACTGAAGCTTTCTTT. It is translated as CASRAPDVGFTEAFF.

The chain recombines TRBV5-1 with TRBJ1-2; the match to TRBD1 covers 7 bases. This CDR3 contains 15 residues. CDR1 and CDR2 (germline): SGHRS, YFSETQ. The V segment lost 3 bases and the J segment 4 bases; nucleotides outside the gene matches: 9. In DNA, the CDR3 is TGCGCCAGCAGCTCCTCCCGGGACAGCACCTATGGCTACACCTTC. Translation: CASSSSRDSTYGYTF.

The CDR3 nucleotides read TGTGCCAGCAGTACGGGCCGCCGGGCCGTCTATGGCTACACCTTC. Its translation is CASSTGRRAVYGYTF. The chain is built from TRBV28 and TRBJ1-2, with D uncertain. With 5 bases removed from V and 4 bases from J, the gap between germline ends came to 17 bases. Germline V lookup: CDR1 MDHEN, CDR2 SYDVKM. This CDR3 comprises 15 residues.